This T cell receptor beta chain was captured in a study of T-cell reconstitution after alpha-beta-depleted transplantation in children. Study results and limitations: There were reportedly several hundred expanded graft clones from which alpha-beta T cells came about two months after transplant. Counts and diversity of T cells one year after transplant came mostly from newly produced T cells.

The library targeted TCRbeta and was prepared with unique molecular identifiers. TCRdb fed the PCR reads into MiXCR, producing one record per CDR3 protein. Counted here are 700,000 to 950,000 distinct CDR3 sequences, 16% occurring once; the ten biggest clones make up around 4.5%. Germline CDR1 reads SNHLY; CDR2 reads FYNNEI. The CDR3 runs 20 residues. The V gene lost 6 bases and the J gene lost 1 base, with 29 bases spanning the gap. As to this clonotype: Its antigen is undetermined.

The sequence derives from a male patient under 18 who had a stem cell transplant for acute lymphoblastic leukemia, so the T cells may come from the graft donor. The chain uses TRBV2 and TRBJ2-3; D possibly corresponds to TRBD1 (6 bases). Source: PBMCs, mostly from graft donor cells, taken 360 days after TCRalphabeta/CD19-depleted stem cell transplant. In DNA, the CDR3 is TGTGCCAGCAGCATCCACCACCTGCGACAGGCCTTTACCGGCACAGATACGCAGTATTTT. Amino acid sequence: CASSIHHLRQAFTGTDTQYF.